Shown below are 31 T cell receptor beta chains from a single sample sequenced in a study of blood T cell repertoires in COVID-19. Sequencing was performed with immunoSEQ multiplex PCR; in TCRdb, only in-frame clones are kept and a portion is missing. The sample has 300,000 to 350,000 clones, approximately 83% seen once. The sample comprised PBMCs or T cells enriched from blood (not recorded which). The source is a middle-aged woman with acute COVID-19.

The CDR3 DNA follows: TGTGCCAGCAGCGCGTTCGGGGGTGGCTACACCTTC. Translating it yields CASSAFGGGYTF. The rearrangement links TRBV9 to TRBJ1-2, with a weak D call TRBD1 (5 bases). This CDR3 region has 12 residues. Trimming removed 3 bases from V and 7 bases from J, with 10 bases in between. Germline V gives CDR1 SGDLS, CDR2 YYNGEE.

This rearrangement joins TRBV19 to TRBJ1-2, with TRBD1 as a possible D gene (6 bases). Germline CDR1 is LNHDA and CDR2 is SQIVND (reference sequence). CDR3 length: 15 residues. V lost 5 bases and J lost 6, with 19 bases in between. The CDR3 sequence is CASSEQGKPRDGYTF. CDR3 sequence (DNA): TGTGCCAGTAGTGAACAGGGCAAGCCACGGGATGGCTACACCTTC.

V gene TRBV4-2 combines with J gene TRBJ1-1; no definite D call. The CDR3 is 14 amino acids. CDR1 and CDR2 from the germline V gene are LGHNA and YNFKEQ. Trimming took off 10 bases at V and 4 bases at J, with 19 bases between the two ends. As DNA, the CDR3 is TGTGCCACCATGCATACAGACCACGCCACTGAAGCTTTCTTT. Translation gives CATMHTDHATEAFF.

This chain joins TRBV3-1 (or the pseudogene TRBV3-2) and TRBJ1-5; 9 bases agree with TRBD1. The CDR3 runs to 15 residues. Looked up from germline, CDR1 is LGHDT and CDR2 is YNNKEL (reference sequence). J lost 3 bases, V lost 3 bases, and 3 bases had no gene match. The CDR3 sequence is CASSQTGGNNQPQHF. The CDR3 DNA follows: TGTGCCAGCAGCCAGACAGGGGGGAACAATCAGCCCCAGCATTTT.

About this clone: This sample includes further DNA sequences coding for the same CDR3. The chain couples TRBV3-1 (or the pseudogene TRBV3-2) to TRBJ2-3; 8 nucleotides agree with TRBD2. The CDR3 has 14 residues. The V gene's germline CDR1 is LGHDT and CDR2 YNNKEL (reference sequence). J lost 5 bases, V lost 1 base, and 2 bases had no gene match. CDR3 coding DNA: TGTGCCAGCAGCCAAGCAGCGGGGGTAGATACGCAGTATTTT. This codes for CASSQAAGVDTQYF.

The chain couples TRBV7-9 to TRBJ2-7; TRBD2 matches at 7 bases. J gave up 3 bases and V 0 bases, and 17 bases lay outside the gene matches. This CDR3 has 19 residues. CDR1 and CDR2 (germline): SEHNR, FQNEAQ (reference sequence). The CDR3 region has the DNA TGTGCCAGCAGCTTAGCTGGGGGAGGGCCGATGGGGTCCTTCTACGAGCAGTACTTC. Amino acids: CASSLAGGGPMGSFYEQYF. Full variable domain (outside the CDR3, taken from reference TRBV7-9 and TRBJ2-7): DTGVSQNPRHKITKRGQNVTFRCDPISEHNRLYWYRQTLGQGPEFLTYFQNEAQLEKSRLLSDRFSAERPKGSFSTLEIQRTEQGDSAMYLCASSLAGGGPMGSFYEQYFGPGTRLTVT.

V and J are TRBV18 and TRBJ2-3; 7 nucleotides line up with TRBD2. The CDR3 is made up of 16 amino acids. The V and J ends lost 2 bases and 1 base, in that order; junction bases with no gene match: 6. From germline, CDR1 is KGHSH and CDR2 LQKENI. CDR3 DNA: TGTGCCAGCTCACCAGTTGCGGGAGTGGGCACAGATACGCAGTATTTT. It specifies CASSPVAGVGTDTQYF.

This chain joins TRBV4-1 and TRBJ2-3; 10 bases align to TRBD2. J was trimmed by 0 bases and V by 4 bases; bases with no gene match: 10. The length of the CDR3 is 18 residues. Per the germline V gene, CDR1 is MGHRA and CDR2 is YSYEKL. The CDR3 is CASSPLHSSGRSTDTQYF. Written as DNA, the CDR3 is TGCGCCAGCAGCCCCCTGCACAGTAGCGGGAGGAGCACAGATACGCAGTATTTT.

The V call is TRBV6-2 or TRBV6-3, the J call TRBJ1-2; D ambiguous. The CDR3 is made up of 14 amino acids. V dropped 0 bases and J dropped 1 base, with 6 bases sitting between them. Germline V gene lookup returns CDR1 MNHEY and CDR2 SVGEGT. This CDR3 is CASSYSGSNYGYTF. The CDR3 DNA sequence: TGTGCCAGCAGTTACTCGGGCAGTAACTATGGCTACACCTTC.

This clone was recorded only once. This chain connects TRBV6-5 to TRBJ2-2; D gene uncertain. V shed 6 bases and J shed 1 base, with 12 bases lying between them. Germline V CDR1 and CDR2: MNHEY, SVGAGI. The CDR3 covers 15 residues. In DNA form, the CDR3 reads TGTGCCAGCAGCGACGACAAATTGAACACCGGGGAGCTGTTTTTT. It codes for CASSDDKLNTGELFF.

The genes are TRBV14 and TRBJ1-1; D is uncertain. Per germline, CDR1 SGHDN and CDR2 FVKESK. The length of the CDR3 is 15 residues. V was pared by 0 bases and J by 6 bases, with 14 bases between. This chain's CDR3 is CASSQDAVMTAEAFF. In DNA, the CDR3 is TGTGCCAGCAGCCAAGATGCGGTTATGACGGCTGAAGCTTTCTTT.

V and J are TRBV12-3 or TRBV12-4 and TRBJ1-6; D may be TRBD1 (5 bases). V shed 4 bases and J shed 10 bases, with 11 bases lying between them. The length of the CDR3 is 13 residues. CDR3 nucleotides: TGTGCCAGCAGTTGGGGGGTCTTCTCACCCCTCCACTTT. Amino acids: CASSWGVFSPLHF.

This clone came up once. The V call is TRBV6-5, the J call TRBJ1-1, with D unclear. The CDR3 is 12 amino acids. The V end was cut by 6 bases, the J end by 2 bases, with 7 bases between. CDR1 and CDR2 (germline): MNHEY, SVGAGI. CDR3 nucleotides: TGTGCCAGCAGGGAGGCCAACACTGAAGCTTTCTTT. Translating gives CASREANTEAFF.

This rearrangement joins TRBV5-1 to TRBJ2-5; weak D call: TRBD2 (6 bases). Germline lookup yields CDR1 SGHRS and CDR2 YFSETQ. V shed 2 bases and J shed 2 bases, with 13 bases lying between them. The CDR3 is 15 residues long. The CDR3 coding sequence is TGCGCCAGCAGCTTCACGGGGACTTCTCAAGAGACCCAGTACTTC. This sequence encodes CASSFTGTSQETQYF.

The chain employs TRBV3-1 (or the pseudogene TRBV3-2) and TRBJ2-1; 7 nucleotides align to TRBD1. V lost 5 bases, J lost 8 bases, and 9 bases stayed unmatched. This CDR3 is 14 amino acids long. CDR1 is LGHDT, CDR2 YNNKEL, per germline (reference sequence). Here the CDR3 DNA reads TGTGCCAGCAGCGTTCGACACAGGGGCCATGAGCAGTTCTTC. This encodes CASSVRHRGHEQFF.

This clone was counted a single time. V gene TRBV2 combines with J gene TRBJ1-6; 10 bases map to TRBD1. The germline CDR1 and CDR2 sequences are SNHLY and FYNNEI. This CDR3 is 12 amino acids long. V was clipped by 8 bases and J by 9 bases; unmatched bases: 1. This CDR3 reads CASGTGVSPLHF. The CDR3 DNA sequence: TGTGCCAGCGGGACAGGGGTTTCACCCCTCCACTTT.

On this clone itself: This specimen includes other DNA sequences encoding the same CDR3. The chain employs TRBV29-1 and TRBJ2-3; a weak D match, TRBD1 (5 bases). CDR1 SQVTM and CDR2 ANQGSEA come from the germline V gene. The CDR3 has 13 amino acids. Trimming shortened V by 3 bases and J by 2 bases, and 9 bases separated the two germline ends. The CDR3 coding sequence is TGCAGCGTTGATCAGGGTCTCACAGATACGCAGTATTTT. This encodes CSVDQGLTDTQYF.

This clone was detected only once. The V gene is TRBV11-3, the J gene TRBJ2-1, with a tentative D call TRBD2 (6 bases). The CDR3 extends over 14 amino acids. Germline CDR1 reads SGHNT; CDR2 reads YENEEA. V shed 5 bases and J shed 2 bases, with 10 bases lying between them. This chain's CDR3 is CASSQAGPYNEQFF. The CDR3 region has the DNA TGTGCCAGCAGCCAGGCGGGACCCTACAATGAGCAGTTCTTC.

This clone was detected once. The genes are TRBV5-8 and TRBJ1-2; D ambiguous. The germline V gene encodes CDR1 SGHTS and CDR2 YDEGEE. The CDR3 loop spans 14 amino acids. Trimming stripped 0 bases from V and 6 bases from J, with 12 bases between. The CDR3: CASSLAAGIDGYTF. The CDR3 bases are TGTGCCAGCAGCTTGGCCGCGGGGATCGATGGCTACACCTTC.

The chain couples TRBV7-2 to TRBJ2-1, with a weak D call TRBD2 (7 bases). The germline V gene has CDR1 SGHTA and CDR2 FQGNSA. This CDR3 spans 14 amino acids. V was pared by 0 bases and J by 8 bases, with 11 bases between. CDR3 DNA sequence: TGTGCCAGCAGCTTAGCGGGGGGGCCGGATGAGCAGTTCTTC. Translation gives CASSLAGGPDEQFF.

This chain uses TRBV11-3 with TRBJ2-3; perhaps TRBD2 as D (6 bases). The CDR3 runs to 14 residues. Germline CDR1 SGHNT, CDR2 YENEEA. The V and J ends lost 5 bases and 1 base respectively, with 10 bases between them. The CDR3, as DNA: TGTGCCAGCAGCCTTGGAGGGGGCACAGATACGCAGTATTTT. Translated: CASSLGGGTDTQYF.

The chain recombines TRBV4-1 with TRBJ2-5; 10 nucleotides line up with TRBD1. The V and J ends lost 4 bases and 5 bases, in that order; junction bases with no gene match: 7. CDR1 and CDR2 (germline): MGHRA, YSYEKL. The CDR3 consists of 15 residues. CDR3 protein: CASSLGQGKEETQYF. The CDR3 nucleotides are TGCGCCAGCAGCCTGGGACAGGGGAAGGAGGAGACCCAGTACTTC.

The gene calls are TRBV28 and TRBJ2-7, with 8 bases lining up with TRBD2. The V segment lost 6 bases and the J segment 5 bases; nucleotides outside the gene matches: 3. The CDR3 loop spans 12 amino acids. Germline CDR1 reads MDHEN; CDR2 reads SYDVKM. The CDR3 reads CASRTSANEQYF. The CDR3 DNA reads TGTGCCAGCAGGACTAGCGCCAACGAGCAGTACTTC.

V is TRBV28 and J is TRBJ2-7; 8 nucleotides align to TRBD2. V trimming: 3 bases; J trimming: 6 bases; junction bases outside the gene matches: 10. Germline V gives CDR1 MDHEN, CDR2 SYDVKM. CDR3 length: 15 residues. This CDR3 is CASSFWTSGRAEQYF. CDR3 nucleotides: TGTGCCAGCAGTTTCTGGACCAGCGGGAGAGCCGAGCAGTACTTC.

This clone was counted between two and nine times. The genes are TRBV7-3 and TRBJ2-1, with D perhaps TRBD1 (6 bases). This CDR3 has 16 residues. Germline V CDR1 and CDR2: SGHTA, FQGTGA. Trimming left V 5 bases short and J 3 bases short, with 17 bases between. The CDR3 reads CASSRSGTYLYNEQFF. CDR3 nucleotide sequence: TGTGCCAGCAGCCGATCCGGGACATACCTCTACAATGAGCAGTTCTTC.

The chain has TRBV6-5 and TRBJ2-5; D uncertain. There are 14 residues in the CDR3. Deletions cut 2 bases from V and 1 base from J, with 8 bases between. Germline V gene lookup returns CDR1 MNHEY and CDR2 SVGAGI. DNA of the CDR3: TGTGCCAGCAGTTACCGGCAGGCCCAAGAGACCCAGTACTTC. Its protein product is CASSYRQAQETQYF.

This chain joins TRBV19 and TRBJ1-1; D is perhaps TRBD1 (5 bases). The length of the CDR3 is 13 residues. CDR1 is LNHDA, CDR2 SQIVND, per germline (reference sequence). Trimming removed 7 bases from V and 8 bases from J, with 17 bases in between. CDR3 loop: CASIEIGRGEAFF. For the CDR3, the DNA is TGTGCCAGTATCGAGATCGGGCGGGGGGAAGCTTTCTTT.

The J gene is TRBJ2-1, the V gene TRBV11-2; a possible D gene is TRBD1 (5 bases). The CDR3 contains 13 residues. Trimming cost V 1 base and J 10 bases, with 11 bases left between them. CDR1 is SGHAT and CDR2 is FQNNGV in the germline V gene. This CDR3 reads CASSLVQGNEQFF. Here the CDR3 DNA reads TGTGCCAGCAGCTTAGTGCAGGGAAACGAGCAGTTCTTC.

The genes are TRBV11-2 and TRBJ1-6, with D possibly matching TRBD1 (5 bases). Trimming pared 1 base from V and 8 bases from J, leaving 12 bases between. The germline CDR1 and CDR2 sequences are SGHAT and FQNNGV. This CDR3 region has 15 residues. This CDR3 is CASSLAGVDDSPLHF. CDR3 nucleotide sequence: TGTGCCAGCAGCTTAGCGGGGGTGGACGATTCACCCCTCCACTTT.

The chain employs TRBV5-4 and TRBJ2-6, with D possibly being TRBD2 (6 bases). Trimming took off 4 bases at V and 2 bases at J, with 7 bases between the two ends. In germline, CDR1 is SGHNT, CDR2 YYREEE (reference sequence). CDR3 size: 14 residues. The CDR3 DNA sequence: TGTGCCAGCAGCGGGGGGACTGGGGCCAACGTCCTGACTTTC. Translating it yields CASSGGTGANVLTF.

CDR3 bases: TGTGCCAGCAGCTCTCTGGGGGGGCCGCGGGCTGGAAACACCATATATTTT. Protein: CASSSLGGPRAGNTIYF. This sequence joins TRBV7-2 and TRBJ1-3; D might be TRBD1 (6 bases). Germline CDR1 SGHTA, CDR2 FQGNSA. Trimming took 4 bases from V and 2 from J, leaving 18 bases between them. This CDR3 contains 17 residues.